Listed here are 27 T cell receptor beta chains from one sample, sequenced in a study of T cell responses to AZD1222 COVID-19 vaccine. Assay: immunoSEQ multiplex PCR; the TCRdb copy retains only in-frame clones and omits some. The repertoire has approximately 100,000 clones, roughly 87% of them found once; the top ten carry approximately 4.7%. The sequences come from peripheral blood, collected on day 0 of AZD1222 vaccination. Receptors were obtained from an adult in good health.

CDR3 residues: CASSPSGDADTQYF. Here the CDR3 DNA reads TGCGCCAGCAGCCCCAGCGGGGACGCAGATACGCAGTATTTT. V gene TRBV10-2 combines with J gene TRBJ2-3; 7 bases are shared with TRBD2. V dropped 6 bases and J dropped 4; count of bases not matched to a gene: 7. Germline loops: CDR1 WSHSY, CDR2 SAAADI. This CDR3 is 14 amino acids long.

The V gene is TRBV7-8, the J gene TRBJ2-3; 8 nucleotides match TRBD2. The CDR3 has 14 residues. From germline, CDR1 is SGHVS and CDR2 FQNEAQ. The trim removed 1 base at V and 7 bases at J, leaving 4 bases unmatched. CDR3 sequence: CASSLDRTSNTQYF. DNA for the CDR3: TGTGCCAGCAGCTTAGATCGGACTAGCAATACGCAGTATTTT.

This clone was counted a single time. The chain links TRBV18 to TRBJ1-1; D uncertain. The CDR3 is 14 residues long. Germline V lookup: CDR1 KGHSH, CDR2 LQKENI. Trimming removed 6 bases from V and 1 base from J, with 12 bases in between. The CDR3 sequence is CASSYLTENTEAFF. The CDR3, as DNA: TGTGCCAGCTCGTACCTTACAGAGAACACTGAAGCTTTCTTT.

The gene calls are TRBV7-9 and TRBJ1-2; 8 bases are a match to TRBD1. The CDR3 extends over 14 amino acids. Germline V gives CDR1 SEHNR, CDR2 FQNEAQ (reference sequence). With V trimmed by 5 bases and J by 6 bases, 8 bases remained unmatched. In DNA form, the CDR3 reads TGTGCCAGCAGCCTACGAGGACAGGGAAATGGCTACACCTTC. It codes for CASSLRGQGNGYTF.

The chain recombines TRBV4-3 with TRBJ2-7, with a possible D match to TRBD2 (6 bases). The CDR3 is 18 residues long. Germline assignment: CDR1 LGHNA and CDR2 YSLEER. Trimming took 2 bases from V and 2 from J, leaving 22 bases between them. This CDR3 reads CASSQSLPVLGGTYEQYF. The CDR3 region has the DNA TGCGCCAGCAGCCAATCGCTTCCTGTCCTGGGGGGTACCTACGAGCAGTACTTC.

This sequence joins TRBV18 and TRBJ2-2; D is perhaps TRBD2 (5 bases). CDR3 length: 15 amino acids. Trimming took off 1 base at V and 2 bases at J, with 8 bases between the two ends. Looked up from germline, CDR1 is KGHSH and CDR2 is LQKENI. The CDR3 region is CASSPRRTNTGELFF. The CDR3 bases are TGTGCCAGCTCACCACGCAGGACTAACACCGGGGAGCTGTTTTTT.

This chain uses TRBV5-1 with TRBJ2-1; 7 positions match TRBD1. Per the germline V gene, CDR1 is SGHRS and CDR2 is YFSETQ. This CDR3 region has 13 residues. V dropped 1 base and J dropped 6; count of bases not matched to a gene: 1. The CDR3 coding sequence is TGCGCCAGCAGCTTGTCAGGGGGCAATGAGCAGTTCTTC. Translation gives CASSLSGGNEQFF.

The J gene is TRBJ1-2, the V gene TRBV28, with 7 bases fitting TRBD1. Germline V gene sequence: CDR1 MDHEN, CDR2 SYDVKM. The CDR3 is 13 residues long. V shed 3 bases and J 8 bases; nucleotides not matched to a gene: 6. The CDR3 DNA reads TGTGCCAGCAGTTTGAACAGGGGAGGAGGCTACACCTTC. Translating gives CASSLNRGGGYTF.

This clone was seen a few times. V is TRBV4-3 and J is TRBJ2-2, with 8 bases lining up with TRBD2. The V gene end was trimmed by 1 base and the J gene end by 1 base; junction bases not matched to a gene: 11. Per the germline V gene, CDR1 is LGHNA and CDR2 is YSLEER. The CDR3 runs to 19 residues. CDR3 region: CASSQGSLSSGRNTGELFF. In DNA form, the CDR3 reads TGCGCCAGCAGCCAAGGGAGCCTTTCGAGCGGGAGGAACACCGGGGAGCTGTTTTTT.

The chain employs TRBV5-1 and TRBJ2-7; D possibly corresponds to TRBD1 (6 bases). This CDR3 is 14 amino acids long. Trimming shortened V by 1 base and J by 1 base, and 9 bases separated the two germline ends. Germline CDR1 is SGHRS and CDR2 is YFSETQ. CDR3 nucleotide sequence: TGCGCCAGCAGCTTGCAGGGGATATCCTACGAGCAGTACTTC. Protein product: CASSLQGISYEQYF.

The rearrangement joins TRBV4-1 to TRBJ2-5; no firm D call. This CDR3 comprises 14 residues. Trimming took 1 base from V and 2 from J, leaving 8 bases between them. Germline V gene sequence: CDR1 MGHRA, CDR2 YSYEKL. The CDR3 nucleotides are TGCGCCAGCAGCCAAGGTGCCGAGCAAGAGACCCAGTACTTC. Encoded protein: CASSQGAEQETQYF.

This rearrangement joins TRBV5-6 to TRBJ2-7; D unclear. The CDR3 runs 12 residues. Germline values: CDR1 SGHDT, CDR2 YYEEEE. V shed 5 bases and J shed 0 bases, with 6 bases lying between them. The CDR3 bases are TGTGCCAGCAGTCGCCTCTCCTACGAGCAGTACTTC. Amino acid sequence: CASSRLSYEQYF.

This clone was detected only a few times. The chain employs TRBV30 and TRBJ2-3; possible D gene TRBD2, 5 bases. This CDR3 has 11 residues. CDR1 is GTSNPN and CDR2 is SVGIG in the germline V gene (reference sequence). The CDR3 region has the DNA TGTGCTTGGGAGTCCACAGATACGCAGTATTTT. Translation: CAWESTDTQYF.

V is TRBV6-4 and J is TRBJ1-6, with 7 positions matching TRBD1. J lost 14 bases, V lost 6 bases, and 10 bases had no gene match. CDR3 length: 13 amino acids. Germline values: CDR1 MRHNA, CDR2 SNTAGT. The CDR3 sequence is CASRAGQRMTLHF. The CDR3 coding sequence is TGTGCCAGCAGGGCGGGACAGCGTATGACCCTCCACTTT.

The gene calls are TRBV18 and TRBJ2-7, with D hard to call. The length of the CDR3 is 15 residues. The V gene lost 2 bases and the J gene lost 3 bases, with 14 bases spanning the gap. Germline CDR1 is KGHSH and CDR2 is LQKENI. The chain's CDR3 is CASSPVRATNYEQYF. The CDR3 DNA is TGTGCCAGCTCACCAGTAAGGGCCACGAACTACGAGCAGTACTTC.

The V and J genes are TRBV5-4 and TRBJ2-5; D gene ambiguous. Germline V CDR1 and CDR2: SGHNT, YYREEE (reference sequence). CDR3 length: 17 residues. V shed 4 bases and J shed 0 bases, with 19 bases lying between them. Written as DNA, the CDR3 is TGTGCCAGCAGCGTCCCGGGCCTGGGATTTGACCAAGAGACCCAGTACTTC. Its protein product is CASSVPGLGFDQETQYF.

The V gene is TRBV27, the J gene TRBJ1-2; perhaps TRBD1 as D (6 bases). Germline CDR1 reads MNHEY; CDR2 reads SMNVEV (reference sequence). The CDR3 extends over 16 amino acids. Trimming cost V 5 bases and J 8 bases, with 24 bases left between them. The CDR3 region is CASSPPHRDTGDGYTF. In nucleotides, the CDR3 is TGTGCCAGCAGTCCGCCCCACCGGGACACGGGGGACGGCTACACCTTC.

The chain is built from TRBV28 and TRBJ1-2, with D possibly being TRBD1 (5 bases). Germline V gene sequence: CDR1 MDHEN, CDR2 SYDVKM. V was shortened by 8 bases and J by 4 bases, with 23 bases between the two germline ends. The CDR3 totals 16 residues. DNA of the CDR3: TGTGCCAGCGGCACCTCTGACAGCAGGGTTGCCTATGGCTACACCTTC. Its protein is CASGTSDSRVAYGYTF.

This rearrangement joins TRBV9 to TRBJ1-3, with D hard to call. Trimming shortened V by 2 bases and J by 0 bases, and 12 bases separated the two germline ends. This CDR3 has 16 residues. Germline CDR1 is SGDLS and CDR2 is YYNGEE. The chain's CDR3 is CASSVGNPVSGNTIYF. For the CDR3, the DNA is TGTGCCAGCAGCGTTGGGAACCCCGTCTCTGGAAACACCATATATTTT.

CDR3 nucleotides: TGCGCCAGCAGCCAAGACCTAGCGGGAATCTACAATGAGCAGTTCTTC. This codes for CASSQDLAGIYNEQFF. The chain carries TRBV4-3 and TRBJ2-1; 9 bases map to TRBD2. CDR1 and CDR2 (germline): LGHNA, YSLEER. Trimming cost V 0 bases and J 3 bases; bases outside gene matches: 3. The CDR3 loop spans 16 amino acids.

CDR3 residues: CASSYRQVGYEQYF. The CDR3 region has the DNA TGTGCCAGCAGTTATCGACAGGTCGGGTACGAGCAGTACTTC. The rearrangement links TRBV7-8 to TRBJ2-7; weak D call: TRBD1 (6 bases). The V end was cut by 6 bases, the J end by 4 bases, with 16 bases between. Germline CDR1 and CDR2: SGHVS and FQNEAQ. The CDR3 totals 14 residues.

This rearrangement joins TRBV11-2 to TRBJ1-2, with unresolved D. This CDR3 spans 15 amino acids. Germline CDR1 and CDR2: SGHAT and FQNNGV. Trimming pared 3 bases from V and 4 bases from J, leaving 15 bases between. CDR3 in DNA: TGTGCCAGCAGCTTGGGGTCGGGCCGCACCTATGGCTACACCTTC. As protein: CASSLGSGRTYGYTF. The whole variable domain, filled in from reference TRBV11-2 and TRBJ1-2, reads EAGVAQSPRYKIIEKRQSVAFWCNPISGHATLYWYQQILGQGPKLLIQFQNNGVVDDSQLPKDRFSAERLKGVDSTLKIQPAKLEDSAVYLCASSLGSGRTYGYTFGSGTRLTVV.

The V call is TRBV12-3 or TRBV12-4, the J call TRBJ2-7; D gene ambiguous. The V gene lost 5 bases and the J gene lost 3 bases, with 11 bases spanning the gap. The CDR3 covers 13 residues. DNA of the CDR3: TGTGCCAGCAGTACGAGTGGGGACTACGAGCAGTACTTC. Encoded protein: CASSTSGDYEQYF.

The J gene is TRBJ2-5, the V gene TRBV24-1; D not certain. The CDR3 is made up of 12 amino acids. Germline V CDR1 and CDR2: KGHDR, SFDVKD. Trimming removed 5 bases from V and 5 bases from J, with 8 bases in between. The CDR3 DNA reads as TGTGCCACCAGTGTCGAAGGGGAGACCCAGTACTTC. This codes for CATSVEGETQYF.

This clone was seen a single time. The CDR3 nucleotides are TGTGCCAGTAGTAAGAGCTATCAGCCCCAGCATTTT. This translates into CASSKSYQPQHF. The chain couples TRBV19 to TRBJ1-5; D remains ambiguous. The CDR3 loop spans 12 amino acids. The V end lost 4 bases, the J end lost 5 bases, and 6 bases lay between the germline ends. CDR1 and CDR2 from the germline V gene are LNHDA and SQIVND (reference sequence).

CDR3 sequence reads: CASSSGSTEAFF. For the CDR3, the DNA is TGTGCCAGCAGTTCAGGATCCACTGAAGCTTTCTTT. The rearrangement joins TRBV6-2 or TRBV6-3 to TRBJ1-1; D remains unclear. This CDR3 spans 12 amino acids. Trimming took off 4 bases at V and 4 bases at J, with 7 bases between the two ends. Germline V lookup: CDR1 MNHEY, CDR2 SVGEGT.

The chain has TRBV15 and TRBJ2-7; D may match TRBD1 or TRBD2 (6 bases each). CDR1 is LNHNV and CDR2 is YYDKDF in the germline V gene (reference sequence). The CDR3 consists of 16 residues. V was pared by 1 base and J by 2 bases, with 15 bases between. The CDR3 DNA reads TGTGCCACCAGCAGAGGAGGGGGGACCGCCACCTACGAGCAGTACTTC. This encodes CATSRGGGTATYEQYF. Drawing the rest from reference TRBV15 and TRBJ2-7, the complete variable domain is DAMVIQNPRYQVTQFGKPVTLSCSQTLNHNVMYWYQQKSSQAPKLLFHYYDKDFNNEADTPDNFQSRRPNTSFCFLDIRSPGLGDTAMYLCATSRGGGTATYEQYFGPGTRLTVT.